This T cell receptor (beta chain) comes out of a study of cytomegalovirus exposure and HLA in healthy donors. CDR1 LGHNA and CDR2 YNFKEQ come from the germline V gene. The CDR3 is made up of 13 amino acids. V lost 5 bases and J lost 2, with 7 bases in between. PCR primers comprised 60 Vbeta and 13 Jbeta primers. Sequencing used immunoSEQ multiplex PCR; TCRdb keeps in-frame clones, though not all of them. The repertoire holds some 150,000 clones, roughly four fifths seen once, with approximately 13% in the top ten. The sample consisted of PBMCs. The sequence was collected from a woman in her forties or fifties in good health and CMV-seronegative. The rearrangement joins TRBV4-2 to TRBJ1-3; maybe TRBD1 (6 bases). The CDR3 region has the DNA TGTGCCAGCAGCGAGGGGGCTGGAAACACCATATATTTT. Amino acids: CASSEGAGNTIYF.